This TCR beta chain is drawn from a study of PD-1 blockade in classical Hodgkin lymphoma. Study in general: Intravenous delivery of nivolumab at 3 mg/kg to patients occurred every 2 weeks. Study-level points and caveats: By cycle point C4D1, TCR diversity had risen significantly in CD4+ cells (but not CD8+ cells). Complete responders entered with baseline diversity on par with newly diagnosed patients, the results showed. Still unresolved is the cause of the repertoire differences, which may be disease activity or prior therapy.

The CDR3 sequence is 12 residues long. Germline CDR1 reads SQVTM; CDR2 reads ANQGSEA. No patient escaped relapse after autologous stem cell transplantation, and brentuximab vedotin exposure varied. Regarding this clone: Its antigen remains unknown.

This table comes from immunoSEQ multiplex PCR, and its TCRdb copy is limited to in-frame clones, with some not included. The sample includes 13,000 or so clones, around 77% of them seen just once. The V and J genes are TRBV29-1 and TRBJ1-1; D gene ambiguous. The sample here was peripheral blood mononuclear cells (PBMCs), taken at baseline. The source of this sequence is a human donor with classical Hodgkin lymphoma. The CDR3: CCAALGNTEAFF. For the CDR3, the DNA is TGCTGTGCAGCGTTAGGGAACACTGAAGCTTTCTTT.